Shown below are 29 T cell receptor beta chains from a single sample sequenced in a study of patients and donors after allogeneic stem cell transplantation. TCRdb analysed the RT-PCR reads with MiXCR anew, one entry per CDR3 protein. The repertoire holds fewer than 95,000 distinct CDR3 sequences, roughly 4.9% seen once, with 2.6% in the top ten. The sample comprised blood, either unsorted or a sorted T cell fraction (not recorded which). These receptors originate from a human donor who was either an allogeneic HSCT recipient or a stem cell or donor lymphocyte infusion donor (not recorded which). It is not recorded whose cells these are; they may come from a transplant donor.

There are many counts of this clonotype. V is TRBV14 and J is TRBJ1-6; tentative D call: TRBD1 (6 bases). This CDR3 has 15 amino acids. Trimming took off 1 base at V and 7 bases at J, with 11 bases between the two ends. Germline V CDR1 and CDR2: SGHDN, FVKESK. The CDR3 here is CASSQGGASNSPLHF. The CDR3 bases are TGTGCCAGCAGCCAAGGGGGGGCCAGCAATTCACCCCTCCACTTT. Looking up the rest from reference TRBV14 and TRBJ1-6 gives the full variable domain: EAGVTQFPSHSVIEKGQTVTLRCDPISGHDNLYWYRRVMGKEIKFLLHFVKESKQDESGMPNNRFLAERTGGTYSTLKVQPAELEDSGVYFCASSQGGASNSPLHFGNGTRLTVT.

This clonotype was recorded a few times. The CDR3 here is CASSPPGGQNYGYTF. CDR3 sequence (DNA): TGTGCCAGCAGCCCTCCGGGGGGGCAAAACTATGGCTACACCTTC. The rearrangement joins TRBV5-6 to TRBJ1-2; D might be TRBD1 (6 bases). The CDR3 runs 15 residues. Germline V gene sequence: CDR1 SGHDT, CDR2 YYEEEE. The V and J ends lost 4 bases and 2 bases respectively, with 15 bases between them.

This clonotype was seen more than once but under ten times. V gene TRBV5-1 combines with J gene TRBJ2-1, with TRBD2 matching over 7 bases. Germline CDR1 and CDR2: SGHRS and YFSETQ. Trimming at V came to 0 bases and at J to 0 bases, leaving 12 bases not matched to a gene. This CDR3 region has 19 residues. The CDR3, as DNA: TGCGCCAGCAGCTTGGGGGCTAAAATAGCGGGCAGCTCCTACAATGAGCAGTTCTTC. Translating gives CASSLGAKIAGSSYNEQFF.

This clonotype was seen repeatedly, ten times or more. V gene TRBV5-1 combines with J gene TRBJ2-1; D assignment may be TRBD1 or TRBD2 (5 bases each). Trimming took off 5 bases at V and 6 bases at J, with 15 bases between the two ends. This CDR3 contains 14 residues. Germline CDR1 reads SGHRS; CDR2 reads YFSETQ. CDR3 nucleotide sequence: TGCGCCAGCAGATGGGGGTCCGGTGGCAATGAGCAGTTCTTC. Protein product: CASRWGSGGNEQFF.

This clonotype has only a few counts. As the CDR3 is not closed by the conserved phenylalanine or tryptophan, this likely results from a read error. The limits of the CDR3 on the DNA are not certain, so only TCRdb's listed CDR3 is given. The chain employs TRBV12-3 or TRBV12-4 and TRBJ1-1; TRBD1 is the table's D call and was not checked against the DNA. The CDR3 totals 12 residues, both ends included. Here the CDR3 reads CASSPAKGVWGA.

This clonotype has at least ten counts. The chain uses TRBV10-1 and TRBJ1-1; D unclear. The germline V gene has CDR1 WNHNN and CDR2 SYGVQD (reference sequence). V shed 6 bases and J shed 0 bases, with 14 bases lying between them. The CDR3 is 15 residues long. The CDR3 protein is CASSPGGFMNTEAFF. The CDR3 coding sequence is TGCGCCAGCAGCCCCGGCGGGTTTATGAACACTGAAGCTTTCTTT.

This clonotype was picked up many times. V gene TRBV5-4 combines with J gene TRBJ2-2; D gene unclear. V dropped 2 bases and J dropped 7 bases, with 6 bases sitting between them. This CDR3 contains 12 residues. Germline V lookup: CDR1 SGHNT, CDR2 YYREEE (reference sequence). In DNA form, the CDR3 reads TGTGCCAGCAGCTTCGTAGTCGGGGAGCTGTTTTTT. Translation gives CASSFVVGELFF.

The sample holds many counts of this clonotype. The rearrangement uses TRBV20-1 and TRBJ2-1; TRBD2 matches 7 bases. The V gene end was trimmed by 5 bases and the J gene end by 2 bases; junction bases not matched to a gene: 9. CDR1 is DFQATT, CDR2 SNEGSKA, per germline (reference sequence). This CDR3 has 15 residues. This chain's CDR3 is CSAYRFGRAYNEQFF. The CDR3, as DNA: TGCAGTGCTTACAGGTTTGGGAGGGCCTACAATGAGCAGTTCTTC.

This clonotype occurred many times. The V call is TRBV7-3, the J call TRBJ2-1; D perhaps matches TRBD2 (6 bases). The CDR3 totals 15 residues. The germline gives CDR1 SGHTA, CDR2 FQGTGA. Deletions cut 3 bases from V and 8 bases from J, with 17 bases between. CDR3 protein: CASSLGWEDQDEQFF. The CDR3 DNA follows: TGTGCCAGCAGCTTGGGGTGGGAGGACCAGGATGAGCAGTTCTTC.

Only a few counts were recorded for this clonotype. This rearrangement joins TRBV30 to TRBJ2-7, with D hard to call. Germline CDR1 reads GTSNPN; CDR2 reads SVGIG (reference sequence). There are 11 residues in the CDR3. V lost 2 bases and J 6 bases, leaving 8 bases between the germline ends. Here the CDR3 DNA reads TGTGCCTGGAGTCGCCTTCGCGAGCAGTACTTC. It yields the protein CAWSRLREQYF.

This clonotype was seen at least ten times. J is TRBJ2-1 and V is TRBV19; 7 bases agree with TRBD2. The CDR3 is 13 amino acids. The germline V gene encodes CDR1 LNHDA and CDR2 SQIVND (reference sequence). Trimming at V came to 4 bases and at J to 8 bases, leaving 5 bases not matched to a gene. The CDR3 bases are TGTGCCAGTAGTACCGGGGGGAACGATGAGCAGTTCTTC. Its protein product is CASSTGGNDEQFF. The full variable domain, in which reference TRBV19 and TRBJ2-1 provide the parts outside the CDR3, is DGGITQSPKYLFRKEGQNVTLSCEQNLNHDAMYWYRQDPGQGLRLIYYSQIVNDFQKGDIAEGYSVSREKKESFPLTVTSAQKNPTAFYLCASSTGGNDEQFFGPGTRLTVL.

At least ten counts were recorded for this clonotype. The V call is TRBV29-1, the J call TRBJ2-7; D gene uncertain. Per the germline V gene, CDR1 is SQVTM and CDR2 is ANQGSEA. The CDR3 runs to 12 residues. V lost 6 bases and J lost 6, with 15 bases in between. The CDR3 loop is CSVGTQVREQYF. CDR3 nucleotides: TGCAGCGTGGGAACCCAGGTGCGCGAGCAGTACTTC.

There are a few counts of this clonotype. The V gene is TRBV12-3 or TRBV12-4, the J gene TRBJ2-4; 8 positions match TRBD1. Trimming cost V 3 bases and J 4 bases; bases outside gene matches: 14. The CDR3 totals 18 residues. CDR3 in amino acids: CASSLLGTGLGLKNIQYF. The CDR3, as DNA: TGTGCCAGCAGTTTGTTAGGGACAGGACTGGGTTTAAAAAACATTCAGTACTTC.

This clonotype has at least ten counts. V usage is TRBV2 and J usage is TRBJ1-5; D gene ambiguous. Germline CDR1 is SNHLY and CDR2 is FYNNEI. Between the trimmed V and J ends, which lost 7 bases and 1 base, there was a span of 11 bases. The CDR3 consists of 14 residues. In nucleotides, the CDR3 is TGTGCCAGCACCAACCGGGCCAGCAATCAGCCCCAGCATTTT. Translating it yields CASTNRASNQPQHF.

This clonotype came up many times. CDR3 loop: CASSQSGTGVTGELFF. The CDR3 DNA reads TGTGCCAGCAGCCAGTCCGGGACAGGGGTGACCGGGGAGCTGTTTTTT. The V call is TRBV7-2, the J call TRBJ2-2, with 10 bases aligning to TRBD1. Germline assignment: CDR1 SGHTA and CDR2 FQGNSA. Germline trimming cut 5 bases from V and 5 bases from J; bases unmatched to any gene: 8. The CDR3 sequence is 16 residues long.

As DNA, the CDR3 is TGTGCCAGTAGTACCGAGAGGACCTATAATTCACCCCTCCACTTT. Its translation is CASSTERTYNSPLHF. The chain is built from TRBV19 and TRBJ1-6; D not certain. Germline V gene data show CDR1 as LNHDA and CDR2 as SQIVND (reference sequence). V was trimmed by 4 bases and J by 2 bases, leaving 9 bases between them. The CDR3 is 15 residues long.

This clonotype was detected only a few times. The chain couples TRBV6-1 to TRBJ2-7, with D perhaps matching TRBD1 (7 bases). The CDR3 loop spans 14 amino acids. Germline V gene sequence: CDR1 MNHNS, CDR2 SASEGT. Trimming pared 8 bases from V and 0 bases from J, leaving 14 bases between. CDR3: CASRPGGSSYEQYF. CDR3 bases: TGTGCCAGCCGACCAGGGGGGTCCTCCTACGAGCAGTACTTC.

This clonotype was seen many times. The chain couples TRBV7-8 to TRBJ2-7; no clear D. The CDR3 is 14 amino acids. Germline values: CDR1 SGHVS, CDR2 FQNEAQ. V was pared by 3 bases and J by 3 bases, with 12 bases between. The CDR3 reads CASSFLPELYEQYF. The CDR3 bases are TGTGCCAGCAGCTTTTTGCCAGAACTCTACGAGCAGTACTTC.

This clonotype was detected many times. The chain joins TRBV14 to TRBJ2-6; TRBD2 is a possible D gene (6 bases). The germline V and J ends were trimmed by 2 bases and 0 bases, with 23 bases remaining between them. CDR3 length: 21 amino acids. Per the germline V gene, CDR1 is SGHDN and CDR2 is FVKESK. CDR3 residues: CASSQSVVAGRPSSGANVLTF. CDR3 nucleotides: TGTGCCAGCAGCCAATCCGTGGTTGCGGGACGCCCGAGCTCTGGGGCCAACGTCCTGACTTTC.

The table lists this clonotype with many counts. The chain has TRBV9 and TRBJ1-6; TRBD1 is a possible D gene (6 bases). The CDR3 contains 15 residues. Germline values: CDR1 SGDLS, CDR2 YYNGEE. V lost 3 bases, J lost 4 bases, and 11 bases lay in between. CDR3 residues: CASSASGQYNSPLHF. Written as DNA, the CDR3 is TGTGCCAGCAGCGCAAGTGGACAGTATAATTCACCCCTCCACTTT.

This clonotype has at least ten counts. This chain links TRBV14 with TRBJ1-2; no firm D call. With 3 bases removed from V and 4 bases from J, the gap between germline ends came to 6 bases. The CDR3 loop spans 12 amino acids. Per the germline V gene, CDR1 is SGHDN and CDR2 is FVKESK. The CDR3 sequence is CASSQQAYGYTF. DNA of the CDR3: TGTGCCAGCAGCCAGCAGGCCTATGGCTACACCTTC.

This clonotype was recorded at least ten times. The chain is built from TRBV24-1 and TRBJ2-7; TRBD1 or TRBD2 may be the D gene (5 bases each). V was pared by 9 bases and J by 2 bases, with 16 bases between. Germline V gene sequence: CDR1 KGHDR, CDR2 SFDVKD. There are 14 residues in the CDR3. The CDR3 reads CATAPGTSTYEQYF. In DNA form, the CDR3 reads TGTGCCACCGCACCCGGGACCTCAACCTACGAGCAGTACTTC.

This clonotype was picked up many times. V is TRBV19 and J is TRBJ2-2; no clear D gene. Trimming pared 4 bases from V and 7 bases from J, leaving 10 bases between. The germline CDR1 and CDR2 sequences are LNHDA and SQIVND (reference sequence). The CDR3 loop spans 13 amino acids. CDR3 in DNA: TGTGCCAGTAGTACCACGTGGGGCGGGGAGCTGTTTTTT. Protein product: CASSTTWGGELFF. Based on the CDR3 plus reference TRBV19 and TRBJ2-2, the full variable domain is DGGITQSPKYLFRKEGQNVTLSCEQNLNHDAMYWYRQDPGQGLRLIYYSQIVNDFQKGDIAEGYSVSREKKESFPLTVTSAQKNPTAFYLCASSTTWGGELFFGEGSRLTVL.

The chain has TRBV2 and TRBJ2-3; D is unresolved. In germline, CDR1 is SNHLY, CDR2 FYNNEI. The V gene lost 0 bases and the J gene lost 2 bases, with 12 bases spanning the gap. This CDR3 has 16 amino acids. CDR3 DNA: TGTGCCAGCAGTGAAGCCCCTAGTTTCGACACAGATACGCAGTATTTT. Its protein is CASSEAPSFDTDTQYF.

This clonotype was seen a few times. V usage is TRBV11-1 and J usage is TRBJ1-1; 10 positions agree with TRBD1. This CDR3 has 18 residues. After removal of 5 bases from V and 3 bases from J, the junction contained 15 bases not matched to a gene. Germline V gives CDR1 SGHAT, CDR2 FQDESV (reference sequence). For the CDR3, the DNA is TGTGCCAGCAGCCTCCTATCGGGACAGGGGTTGCGGGACACTGAAGCTTTCTTT. Protein product: CASSLLSGQGLRDTEAFF.

This clonotype was seen many times. CDR3 amino acids: CASIPDGGENYNEQFF. The CDR3 DNA follows: TGTGCCAGCATCCCCGACGGGGGGGAAAACTACAATGAGCAGTTCTTC. This rearrangement joins TRBV27 to TRBJ2-1; TRBD2 matches at 8 bases. CDR3 size: 16 residues. V shed 7 bases and J 3 bases; nucleotides not matched to a gene: 11. Per germline, CDR1 MNHEY and CDR2 SMNVEV (reference sequence).

The V gene is TRBV7-2, the J gene TRBJ2-3, with a possible D match to TRBD2 (5 bases). V dropped 4 bases and J dropped 0 bases, with 8 bases sitting between them. CDR1 and CDR2 from the germline V gene are SGHTA and FQGNSA. The CDR3 has 14 residues. The CDR3 spells CASSSGYSTDTQYF. CDR3 bases: TGTGCCAGCAGCTCGGGGTATAGCACAGATACGCAGTATTTT.

This clonotype appeared many times. The chain uses TRBV5-1 and TRBJ2-5, with 7 bases identical to TRBD2. This CDR3 region has 14 residues. Germline V gene sequence: CDR1 SGHRS, CDR2 YFSETQ. The V segment lost 9 bases and the J segment 1 base; nucleotides outside the gene matches: 9. The CDR3: CATSPGGIQETQYF. In nucleotides, the CDR3 is TGCGCCACCTCCCCGGGAGGAATCCAAGAGACCCAGTACTTC.

This clonotype appeared many times. V and J are TRBV2 and TRBJ1-6; D gene ambiguous. The CDR3 contains 12 residues. V lost 3 bases and J 12 bases, leaving 9 bases between the germline ends. Germline assignment: CDR1 SNHLY and CDR2 FYNNEI. Written as DNA, the CDR3 is TGTGCCAGCAGTGAGGAGGGATTACCCCTCCACTTT. Protein sequence: CASSEEGLPLHF.